These T cell receptor beta chains were read from a single sample in a study of blood T cell repertoires in COVID-19. The repertoire was sequenced with immunoSEQ multiplex PCR; TCRdb's copy has only in-frame clones and lacks some. The sample lists about 100,000 clones, around 83% occurring once. The sequencing sample was made of peripheral blood. The receptors derive from a man aged 65 to 85 with active or convalescent COVID-19. Each CDR3 is given with its conserved first and last residue. A D gene is named only where the DNA matches it firmly. Some rows mark clone size as missing; the rest say once, few, many or name a class of expanded clone.

v_call: TRBV11-2; clone_size: few; j_call: TRBJ2-7; d_call: .; cdr3_aa: CASTSYYEQYF; cdr3_nt: TGTGCCAGCACCTCCTACTACGAGCAGTACTTC
v_call: TRBV28; clone_size: .; j_call: TRBJ1-3; d_call: .; cdr3_aa: CASIGSDAGSGNTIYF; cdr3_nt: TGTGCCAGCATCGGGTCGGATGCTGGGTCTGGAAACACCATATATTTT
v_call: TRBV7-9; clone_size: .; j_call: TRBJ1-4; d_call: TRBD1; cdr3_aa: CASSLGTGNEKLFF; cdr3_nt: TGTGCCAGCAGCCTCGGGACAGGGAATGAAAAACTGTTTTTT
v_call: TRBV29-1; clone_size: .; j_call: TRBJ2-7; d_call: TRBD1; cdr3_aa: CSDPHPGQGCEQYF; cdr3_nt: TGCAGCGACCCGCATCCGGGACAGGGGTGCGAGCAGTACTTC
v_call: TRBV19; clone_size: .; j_call: TRBJ1-2; d_call: .; cdr3_aa: CASSPPGQRNYGYTF; cdr3_nt: TGTGCCAGTAGTCCACCTGGACAGCGAAACTATGGCTACACCTTC
v_call: TRBV28; clone_size: .; j_call: TRBJ2-7; d_call: TRBD1; cdr3_aa: CASTKWTGSSYEQYF; cdr3_nt: TGTGCCAGCACTAAATGGACAGGGAGCTCCTACGAGCAGTACTTC
v_call: TRBV7-2; clone_size: .; j_call: TRBJ2-1; d_call: TRBD1; cdr3_aa: CASSTGQPNEQFF; cdr3_nt: TGTGCCAGCAGCACGGGACAGCCCAATGAGCAGTTCTTC
v_call: TRBV7-3; clone_size: .; j_call: TRBJ2-2; d_call: TRBD2; cdr3_aa: CASSLTRTSGGLNTGELFF; cdr3_nt: TGTGCCAGCAGCTTAACTCGAACTAGCGGGGGGTTGAACACCGGGGAGCTGTTTTTT
v_call: TRBV2; clone_size: .; j_call: TRBJ1-2; d_call: TRBD1; cdr3_aa: CASSAGTGVYTF; cdr3_nt: TGTGCCAGCAGTGCCGGGACAGGCGTTTACACCTTC
v_call: TRBV30; clone_size: once; j_call: TRBJ2-3; d_call: .; cdr3_aa: CACTRSDTDTQYF; cdr3_nt: TGTGCCTGCACTAGGAGTGATACAGATACGCAGTATTTT
v_call: TRBV28; clone_size: .; j_call: TRBJ1-1; d_call: .; cdr3_aa: CASSFPQGITEAFF; cdr3_nt: TGTGCCAGCAGTTTTCCCCAGGGGATCACTGAAGCTTTCTTT
v_call: TRBV18; clone_size: .; j_call: TRBJ1-3; d_call: .; cdr3_aa: CASSPNGAGNTIYF; cdr3_nt: TGTGCCAGCTCACCAAACGGGGCTGGAAACACCATATATTTT
v_call: TRBV5-6; clone_size: few; j_call: TRBJ1-5; d_call: TRBD1; cdr3_aa: CASSTGGGNQPQHF; cdr3_nt: TGTGCCAGCAGCACAGGGGGAGGCAATCAGCCCCAGCATTTT
v_call: TRBV5-1; clone_size: .; j_call: TRBJ2-1; d_call: TRBD2; cdr3_aa: CASSLGSGGPYNEQFF; cdr3_nt: TGCGCCAGCAGCTTGGGAAGCGGGGGCCCATACAATGAGCAGTTCTTC
v_call: TRBV5-4; clone_size: .; j_call: TRBJ1-2; d_call: TRBD1; cdr3_aa: CASSFNRGSYGYTF; cdr3_nt: TGTGCCAGCAGCTTCAACAGGGGGTCCTATGGCTACACCTTC
v_call: TRBV5-1; clone_size: .; j_call: TRBJ2-2; d_call: .; cdr3_aa: CASSLEQAFNTGELFF; cdr3_nt: TGCGCCAGCAGCTTGGAACAGGCTTTTAACACCGGGGAGCTGTTTTTT
v_call: TRBV6-5; clone_size: .; j_call: TRBJ1-5; d_call: .; cdr3_aa: CASSPDLDSNQPQHF; cdr3_nt: TGTGCCAGCAGCCCCGACCTAGATAGCAATCAGCCCCAGCATTTT
v_call: TRBV7-2; clone_size: .; j_call: TRBJ2-7; d_call: TRBD1; cdr3_aa: CASSSRGTGGMYF; cdr3_nt: TGTGCCAGCAGCTCGAGAGGTACAGGGGGAATGTACTTC
v_call: TRBV29-1; clone_size: .; j_call: TRBJ1-1; d_call: .; cdr3_aa: CSVGGRGLSNTEAFF; cdr3_nt: TGCAGCGTTGGGGGCAGGGGTTTATCGAACACTGAAGCTTTCTTT
v_call: TRBV6-4; clone_size: .; j_call: TRBJ2-3; d_call: TRBD2; cdr3_aa: CASSDGSGGTMDTQYF; cdr3_nt: TGTGCCAGCAGTGACGGTAGCGGGGGGACTATGGATACGCAGTATTTT
v_call: TRBV24-1; clone_size: .; j_call: TRBJ2-1; d_call: TRBD2; cdr3_aa: CATSRTSSYNEQFF; cdr3_nt: TGTGCCACCAGTAGGACTAGTTCCTACAATGAGCAGTTCTTC
v_call: TRBV3-1/TRBV3-2; clone_size: few; j_call: TRBJ1-5; d_call: .; cdr3_aa: CASSGDYGNQPQHF; cdr3_nt: TGTGCCAGCAGCGGAGATTATGGCAATCAGCCCCAGCATTTT
v_call: TRBV5-6; clone_size: .; j_call: TRBJ2-2; d_call: TRBD2; cdr3_aa: CASSLGLAGTGELFF; cdr3_nt: TGTGCCAGCAGCTTGGGTCTAGCGGGGACCGGGGAGCTGTTTTTT
v_call: TRBV2; clone_size: .; j_call: TRBJ1-2; d_call: TRBD1; cdr3_aa: CASSVGQAINYGYTF; cdr3_nt: TGTGCCAGCAGTGTGGGACAGGCCATAAACTATGGCTACACCTTC
v_call: TRBV6-6; clone_size: .; j_call: TRBJ2-5; d_call: TRBD2; cdr3_aa: CASSYSAGGETQYF; cdr3_nt: TGTGCCAGCAGTTACTCAGCGGGGGGGGAGACCCAGTACTTC
v_call: TRBV5-1; clone_size: .; j_call: TRBJ1-3; d_call: .; cdr3_aa: CASSRDGGYSGNTIYF; cdr3_nt: TGCGCCAGCAGCCGGGACGGGGGGTACTCTGGAAACACCATATATTTT
v_call: TRBV27; clone_size: few; j_call: TRBJ1-1; d_call: .; cdr3_aa: CASSSSTEAFF; cdr3_nt: TGTGCCAGCAGTTCCTCCACTGAAGCTTTCTTT
v_call: TRBV28; clone_size: .; j_call: TRBJ1-2; d_call: .; cdr3_aa: CASNRGGGYGYTF; cdr3_nt: TGTGCCAGCAATCGGGGAGGGGGTTATGGCTACACCTTC
v_call: TRBV2; clone_size: .; j_call: TRBJ1-2; d_call: .; cdr3_aa: CASSDGRLYGYTF; cdr3_nt: TGTGCCAGCAGTGACGGCAGGCTTTATGGCTACACCTTC
v_call: TRBV10-3; clone_size: .; j_call: TRBJ2-7; d_call: TRBD2; cdr3_aa: CAISVATSGGDSYEQYF; cdr3_nt: TGTGCCATCAGTGTGGCTACTAGCGGGGGGGACTCCTACGAGCAGTACTTC
v_call: TRBV7-9; clone_size: .; j_call: TRBJ1-2; d_call: .; cdr3_aa: CASSPRKRYTF; cdr3_nt: TGTGCCAGCAGCCCCCGTAAGCGCTACACCTTC
v_call: TRBV11-2; clone_size: .; j_call: TRBJ2-1; d_call: TRBD2; cdr3_aa: CASSPIPMTSGGTYSEQFF; cdr3_nt: TGTGCCAGCAGCCCTATCCCTATGACTAGCGGGGGGACATATTCGGAGCAGTTCTTC
v_call: TRBV7-9; clone_size: .; j_call: TRBJ1-5; d_call: TRBD1; cdr3_aa: CASSLGFRDRGLDQPQHF; cdr3_nt: TGTGCCAGCAGCTTAGGGTTCCGGGACAGGGGGCTAGATCAGCCCCAGCATTTT
v_call: TRBV6-2/TRBV6-3; clone_size: .; j_call: TRBJ2-7; d_call: .; cdr3_aa: CASSSGKREQYF; cdr3_nt: TGTGCCAGCAGTTCTGGAAAGCGAGAGCAGTACTTC
v_call: TRBV9; clone_size: .; j_call: TRBJ2-7; d_call: .; cdr3_aa: CASSEAGSSSYEQYF; cdr3_nt: TGTGCCAGCAGCGAGGCGGGATCCTCATCCTACGAGCAGTACTTC
v_call: TRBV5-6; clone_size: .; j_call: TRBJ2-3; d_call: TRBD2; cdr3_aa: CASSLKAGGLSTDTQYF; cdr3_nt: TGTGCCAGCAGCTTAAAAGCGGGGGGCCTTAGCACAGATACGCAGTATTTT
v_call: TRBV27; clone_size: .; j_call: TRBJ2-6; d_call: TRBD2; cdr3_aa: CASRHTRGGHEDSGANVLTF; cdr3_nt: TGTGCCAGCAGGCATACGCGGGGGGGGCACGAAGACTCTGGGGCCAACGTCCTGACTTTC
v_call: TRBV7-2; clone_size: .; j_call: TRBJ2-3; d_call: TRBD2; cdr3_aa: CASSFRRGGGTDTQYF; cdr3_nt: TGTGCCAGCAGCTTTCGGCGGGGGGGCGGCACAGATACGCAGTATTTT
v_call: TRBV7-3; clone_size: .; j_call: TRBJ2-1; d_call: TRBD1; cdr3_aa: CASSGDRGLEQFF; cdr3_nt: TGTGCCAGCAGCGGCGACAGGGGACTCGAGCAGTTCTTC
v_call: TRBV2; clone_size: .; j_call: TRBJ2-7; d_call: .; cdr3_aa: CASSDPDYEQYF; cdr3_nt: TGTGCCAGCAGTGACCCAGACTACGAGCAGTACTTC
v_call: TRBV7-2; clone_size: few; j_call: TRBJ2-7; d_call: TRBD1; cdr3_aa: CASSLVDRDYEQYF; cdr3_nt: TGTGCCAGCAGCTTAGTAGACAGGGATTACGAGCAGTACTTC
v_call: TRBV28; clone_size: .; j_call: TRBJ1-2; d_call: TRBD1; cdr3_aa: CASSLTYGTGGVGGYGYTF; cdr3_nt: TGTGCCAGCAGTTTGACTTACGGGACAGGAGGGGTCGGGGGTTATGGCTACACCTTC
v_call: TRBV7-9; clone_size: .; j_call: TRBJ2-4; d_call: .; cdr3_aa: CASTEGSQGKNIQYF; cdr3_nt: TGTGCCAGCACCGAGGGCTCGCAAGGCAAAAACATTCAGTACTTC
v_call: TRBV18; clone_size: .; j_call: TRBJ2-3; d_call: .; cdr3_aa: CASSAGSQGTQYF; cdr3_nt: TGTGCCAGCTCAGCCGGGTCTCAGGGTACGCAGTATTTT
v_call: TRBV7-2; clone_size: .; j_call: TRBJ2-4; d_call: TRBD2; cdr3_aa: CASSIQGGAQNIQYF; cdr3_nt: TGTGCCAGCAGCATCCAGGGAGGGGCCCAAAACATTCAGTACTTC
v_call: TRBV6-2/TRBV6-3; clone_size: .; j_call: TRBJ2-7; d_call: .; cdr3_aa: CASSYGQGTYEQYF; cdr3_nt: TGTGCCAGCAGTTACGGGCAGGGGACCTACGAGCAGTACTTC
v_call: TRBV5-4; clone_size: .; j_call: TRBJ2-1; d_call: TRBD2; cdr3_aa: CASSLSGGISYNEQFF; cdr3_nt: TGTGCCAGCAGCTTGAGCGGGGGCATCTCCTACAATGAGCAGTTCTTC
v_call: TRBV5-8; clone_size: .; j_call: TRBJ1-2; d_call: TRBD1; cdr3_aa: CASSTTGANYGYTF; cdr3_nt: TGTGCCAGCAGCACAACAGGGGCTAACTATGGCTACACCTTC